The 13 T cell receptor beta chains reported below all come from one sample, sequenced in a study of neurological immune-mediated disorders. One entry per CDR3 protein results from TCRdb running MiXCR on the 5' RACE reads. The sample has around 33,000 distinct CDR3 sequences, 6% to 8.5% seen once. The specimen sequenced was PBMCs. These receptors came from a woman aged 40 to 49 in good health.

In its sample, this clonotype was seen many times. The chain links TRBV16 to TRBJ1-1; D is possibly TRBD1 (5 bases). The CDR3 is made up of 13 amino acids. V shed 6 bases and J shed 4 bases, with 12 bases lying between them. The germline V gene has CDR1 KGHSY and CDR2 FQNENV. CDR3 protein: CASSGGVVTEAFF. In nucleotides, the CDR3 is TGTGCCAGCAGTGGGGGGGTGGTCACTGAAGCTTTCTTT. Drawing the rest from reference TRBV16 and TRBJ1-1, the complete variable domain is GEEVAQTPKHLVRGEGQKAKLYCAPIKGHSYVFWYQQVLKNEFKFLISFQNENVFDETGMPKERFSAKCLPNSPCSLEIQATKLEDSAVYFCASSGGVVTEAFFGQGTRLTVV.

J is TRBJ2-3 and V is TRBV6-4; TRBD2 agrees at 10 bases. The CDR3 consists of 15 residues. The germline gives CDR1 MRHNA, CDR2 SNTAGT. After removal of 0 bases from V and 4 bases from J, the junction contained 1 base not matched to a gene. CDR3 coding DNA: TGTGCCAGCAGTGACTCGACTAGCGGGCCAGATACGCAGTATTTT. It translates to CASSDSTSGPDTQYF.

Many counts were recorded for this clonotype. CDR3 nucleotides: TGTGCCAGCAGTTTCGGACAGGGGAGCCAGCCCCAGCATTTT. Protein: CASSFGQGSQPQHF. This chain uses TRBV28 with TRBJ1-5; 9 nucleotides align to TRBD1. The CDR3 totals 14 residues. V lost 3 bases and J lost 7; bases outside the gene matches: 4. In germline, CDR1 is MDHEN, CDR2 SYDVKM.

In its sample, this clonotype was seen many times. The CDR3 spells CATSDPQGTGGVTGELFF. Here the CDR3 DNA reads TGTGCCACCAGTGATCCTCAGGGGACAGGGGGTGTCACCGGGGAGCTGTTTTTT. The gene calls are TRBV24-1 and TRBJ2-2, with 11 bases matching TRBD1. The CDR3 runs to 18 residues. With 3 bases clipped from V and 4 bases from J, the junction kept 9 bases outside the gene matches. From germline, CDR1 is KGHDR and CDR2 SFDVKD.

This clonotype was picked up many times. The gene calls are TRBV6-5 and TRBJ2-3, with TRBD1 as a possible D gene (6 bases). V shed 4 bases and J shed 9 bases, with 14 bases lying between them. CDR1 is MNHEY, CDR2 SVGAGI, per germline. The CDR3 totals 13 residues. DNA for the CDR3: TGTGCCAGCAGTTTCAGGACAGCGGAGACGCAGTATTTT. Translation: CASSFRTAETQYF.

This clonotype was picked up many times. This chain's CDR3 is CASSLDQGQPQHF. The CDR3 DNA is TGCGCCAGCAGCTTGGATCAGGGACAGCCCCAGCATTTT. This chain links TRBV5-1 with TRBJ1-5; possible D gene TRBD1, 5 bases. V was trimmed by 0 bases and J by 7 bases, leaving 8 bases between them. Germline V CDR1 and CDR2: SGHRS, YFSETQ. This CDR3 has 13 residues.

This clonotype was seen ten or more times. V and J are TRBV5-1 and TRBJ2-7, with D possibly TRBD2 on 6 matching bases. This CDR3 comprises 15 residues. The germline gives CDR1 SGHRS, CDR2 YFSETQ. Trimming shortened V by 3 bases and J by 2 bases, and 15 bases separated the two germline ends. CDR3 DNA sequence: TGCGCCAGCAGCTCGGGGGAGGCGTATGCCTACGAGCAGTACTTC. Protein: CASSSGEAYAYEQYF.

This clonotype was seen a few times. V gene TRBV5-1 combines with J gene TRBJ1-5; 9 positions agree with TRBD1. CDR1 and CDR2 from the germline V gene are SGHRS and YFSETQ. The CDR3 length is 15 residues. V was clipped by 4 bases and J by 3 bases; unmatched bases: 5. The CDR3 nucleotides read TGCGCCAGCAGCCCCTGGACAGGGGACAATCAGCCCCAGCATTTT. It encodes CASSPWTGDNQPQHF.

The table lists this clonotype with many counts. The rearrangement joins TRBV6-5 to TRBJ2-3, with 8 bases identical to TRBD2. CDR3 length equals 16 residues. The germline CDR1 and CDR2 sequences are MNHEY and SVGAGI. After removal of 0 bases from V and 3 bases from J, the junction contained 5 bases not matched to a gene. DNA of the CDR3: TGTGCCAGCAGTTACTCGAATAGCGGGGCAACAGATACGCAGTATTTT. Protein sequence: CASSYSNSGATDTQYF.

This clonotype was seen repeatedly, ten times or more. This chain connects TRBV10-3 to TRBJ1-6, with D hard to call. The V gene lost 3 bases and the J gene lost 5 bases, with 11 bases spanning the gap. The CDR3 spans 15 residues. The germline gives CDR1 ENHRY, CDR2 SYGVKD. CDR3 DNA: TGTGCCATCAGTGACCGGGCTTCCAATAATTCACCCCTCCACTTT. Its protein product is CAISDRASNNSPLHF.

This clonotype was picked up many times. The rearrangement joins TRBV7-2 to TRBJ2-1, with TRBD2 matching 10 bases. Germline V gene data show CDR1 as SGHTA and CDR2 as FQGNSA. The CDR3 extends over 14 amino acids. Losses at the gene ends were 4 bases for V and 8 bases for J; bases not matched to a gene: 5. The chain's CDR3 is CASSSTGTSDEQFF. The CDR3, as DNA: TGTGCCAGCAGCTCCACCGGGACTAGCGATGAGCAGTTCTTC. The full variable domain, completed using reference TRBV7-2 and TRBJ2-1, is GAGVSQSPSNKVTEKGKDVELRCDPISGHTALYWYRQSLGQGLEFLIYFQGNSAPDKSGLPSDRFSAERTGGSVSTLTIQRTQQEDSAVYLCASSSTGTSDEQFFGPGTRLTVL.

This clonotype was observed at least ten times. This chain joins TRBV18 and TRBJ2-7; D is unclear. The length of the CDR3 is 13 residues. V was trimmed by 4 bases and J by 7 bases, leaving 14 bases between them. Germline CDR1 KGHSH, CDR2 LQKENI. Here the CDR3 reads CASSQNGLGEQYV. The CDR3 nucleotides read TGTGCCAGCTCACAAAATGGGCTAGGGGAGCAGTACGTC.

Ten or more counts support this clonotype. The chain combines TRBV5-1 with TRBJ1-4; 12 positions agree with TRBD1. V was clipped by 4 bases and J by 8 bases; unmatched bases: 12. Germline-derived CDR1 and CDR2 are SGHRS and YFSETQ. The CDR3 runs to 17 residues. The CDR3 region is CASSVFPGTGGQEKLFF. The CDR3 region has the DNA TGCGCCAGCAGCGTTTTCCCCGGGACAGGGGGCCAGGAAAAACTGTTTTTT.